What follows are 5 T cell receptor beta chains derived from one specimen sequenced in a study of blood T cell repertoires in COVID-19. Clones were sequenced by immunoSEQ multiplex PCR, and TCRdb holds only the in-frame ones, with some missing. This table holds tens of thousands of clones, roughly 90% found once. The sample taken for sequencing was peripheral blood. The origin of the receptors is a man aged 55 to 69 with active COVID-19.

In this sample, this clone turned up once. V gene TRBV27 combines with J gene TRBJ2-3; the match to TRBD2 covers 9 bases. The trim removed 7 bases at V and 5 bases at J, leaving 10 bases unmatched. Looked up from germline, CDR1 is MNHEY and CDR2 is SMNVEV (reference sequence). CDR3 size: 15 residues. The CDR3 DNA reads TGTGCCAGCAACGGGTTAGCGGGAGCCGTAGATACGCAGTATTTT. Translated: CASNGLAGAVDTQYF.

This clone has a single count. The J gene is TRBJ1-1, the V gene TRBV7-6, with D hard to call. The CDR3 extends over 16 amino acids. V was clipped by 1 base and J by 2 bases, with 14 bases between them. Germline-derived CDR1 and CDR2 are SGHVS and FNYEAQ. The CDR3 DNA reads TGTGCCAGCAGCTTAGACGGGAGGTGGAGAAACACTGAAGCTTTCTTT. This sequence encodes CASSLDGRWRNTEAFF.

The chain uses TRBV11-2 and TRBJ1-1; TRBD1 matches 9 bases. This CDR3 spans 14 amino acids. Germline assignment: CDR1 SGHAT and CDR2 FQNNGV. Losses at the gene ends were 5 bases for V and 10 bases for J; bases not matched to a gene: 11. CDR3 loop: CASSAGDRGVRAFF. The CDR3 nucleotides read TGTGCCAGCAGCGCGGGCGACAGGGGGGTGAGAGCTTTCTTT. Full variable domain (missing parts from reference TRBV11-2 and TRBJ1-1): EAGVAQSPRYKIIEKRQSVAFWCNPISGHATLYWYQQILGQGPKLLIQFQNNGVVDDSQLPKDRFSAERLKGVDSTLKIQPAKLEDSAVYLCASSAGDRGVRAFFGQGTRLTVV.

The V gene is TRBV2, the J gene TRBJ2-4, with a tentative D call TRBD2 (7 bases). The germline V and J ends were trimmed by 4 bases and 8 bases, with 15 bases remaining between them. The CDR3 consists of 14 residues. The germline CDR1 and CDR2 sequences are SNHLY and FYNNEI. For the CDR3, the DNA is TGTGCCAGCAGTGTGTTGGGGGGGCCGGACATTCAGTACTTC. Its translation is CASSVLGGPDIQYF.

CDR3 amino acids: CASSLTRLAGETQYF. DNA of the CDR3: TGTGCCAGCAGCCTCACCCGGCTAGCGGGAGAGACCCAGTACTTC. V usage is TRBV11-2 and J usage is TRBJ2-5, with TRBD2 matching 8 bases. CDR3 size: 15 residues. Germline lookup yields CDR1 SGHAT and CDR2 FQNNGV. Unmatched junction bases numbered 9, after V lost 5 bases and J lost 4 bases.